This T cell receptor beta chain was sequenced during a study of cytomegalovirus exposure and HLA in healthy donors. At the level of the study: When fewer than 400 donors were genotyped, about 80% of them were found to fall in the Caucasian-associated ancestry cluster.

General study points: Per published accounts, TCR beta sequences correctly predicted the HLA-A and HLA-B alleles of most subjects. A highly shared variant cluster was judged a likely technical artifact. Apart from CMV serostatus, no immune exposure information was available.

V was cut by 5 bases and J by 3 bases, with 10 bases left in between. The CDR3 is made up of 13 amino acids. CDR1 and CDR2 (germline): SNHLY, FYNNEI. This clone was counted between two and nine times. Its antigen is as yet unknown. Researchers ran the PCR with 60 Vbeta and 13 Jbeta primers. Libraries were prepared by immunoSEQ multiplex PCR; TCRdb keeps only in-frame clonotypes and omits some of them. The sample holds roughly 100,000 clones; about two thirds are singletons and the top ten take approximately 21%. V usage is TRBV2 and J usage is TRBJ1-1, with D possibly matching TRBD1 (5 bases). The sequencing sample was made of PBMCs. The receptor comes from a woman aged 45 to 65 in good health and CMV-seropositive. DNA for the CDR3: TGTGCCAGCAGTCCGACAGCCTACACTGAAGCTTTCTTT. Translating it yields CASSPTAYTEAFF.